What follows are 10 T cell receptor beta chains derived from one specimen sequenced in a study of cytomegalovirus exposure and HLA in healthy donors. The study ran its PCR with 60 Vbeta and 13 Jbeta primers. Repertoires were generated with immunoSEQ multiplex PCR, while TCRdb's copy carries only in-frame clones and drops some. The table lists approximately 170,000 clones, almost 80% of them singletons, with roughly 10% in the top ten. The source material was PBMCs. Receptors originate from a man younger than 35 in good health and CMV-seropositive.

This clone was recorded once. This chain's CDR3 is CAGTLQGNTEAFF. The CDR3 nucleotides are TGTGCCGGCACATTACAGGGGAACACTGAAGCTTTCTTT. The chain recombines TRBV6-1 with TRBJ1-1; a weak D match, TRBD1 (6 bases). The germline V gene has CDR1 MNHNS and CDR2 SASEGT. CDR3 size: 13 residues. Trimming took 11 bases from V and 1 from J, leaving 14 bases between them.

This clone was found a few times. The chain combines TRBV5-6 with TRBJ2-7, with D possibly matching TRBD2 (5 bases). Looked up from germline, CDR1 is SGHDT and CDR2 is YYEEEE. The length of the CDR3 is 15 residues. V was pared by 4 bases and J by 3 bases, with 17 bases between. The chain's CDR3 is CASSRTKDGNYEQYF. CDR3 DNA sequence: TGTGCCAGCAGCCGGACCAAGGACGGGAACTACGAGCAGTACTTC.

A few counts support this clone. The J gene is TRBJ1-1, the V gene TRBV11-2; 11 nucleotides align to TRBD1. CDR3 size: 14 residues. The V gene end was trimmed by 3 bases and the J gene end by 5 bases; junction bases not matched to a gene: 2. Germline values: CDR1 SGHAT, CDR2 FQNNGV. This CDR3 is CASSFRDRGTEAFF. CDR3 DNA: TGTGCCAGCAGCTTTCGGGACAGGGGGACTGAAGCTTTCTTT.

The V and J genes are TRBV9 and TRBJ2-2, with TRBD1 as a possible D gene (6 bases). The germline V and J ends were trimmed by 3 bases and 3 bases, with 9 bases remaining between them. This CDR3 has 14 amino acids. Germline CDR1 reads SGDLS; CDR2 reads YYNGEE. CDR3 nucleotide sequence: TGTGCCAGCAGCGAGGGACATCACACCGGGGAGCTGTTTTTT. Translating it yields CASSEGHHTGELFF. The variable domain in full, with the rest retrieved from reference TRBV9 and TRBJ2-2, is DSGVTQTPKHLITATGQRVTLRCSPRSGDLSVYWYQQSLDQGLQFLIQYYNGEERAKGNILERFSAQQFPDLHSELNLSSLELGDSALYFCASSEGHHTGELFFGEGSRLTVL.

V and J are TRBV29-1 and TRBJ1-2; possibly TRBD1 for D (5 bases). The germline V gene encodes CDR1 SQVTM and CDR2 ANQGSEA. The V end was cut by 2 bases, the J end by 7 bases, with 11 bases between. The CDR3 runs 12 residues. The CDR3, as DNA: TGCAGCGTTGAAATCAGGGCTGGTGGCTACACCTTC. Residues: CSVEIRAGGYTF.

The chain recombines TRBV7-9 with TRBJ2-5, with D tentatively TRBD2 (6 bases). The V end was cut by 4 bases, the J end by 4 bases, with 13 bases between. Germline V CDR1 and CDR2: SEHNR, FQNEAQ (reference sequence). This CDR3 region has 14 residues. The CDR3 DNA reads TGTGCCAGCAGCTCTCGGCAGGGACTAGAGACCCAGTACTTC. Its translation is CASSSRQGLETQYF.

The genes are TRBV6-1 and TRBJ2-3; unclear D gene. CDR1 is MNHNS and CDR2 is SASEGT in the germline V gene. V was clipped by 2 bases and J by 2 bases, with 14 bases between them. The CDR3 runs 16 residues. The CDR3 here is CASSEQGSRNTDTQYF. The DNA for the CDR3 is TGTGCCAGCAGTGAACAAGGTAGCCGCAACACAGATACGCAGTATTTT.

The chain is built from TRBV5-1 and TRBJ1-1; tentatively, D is TRBD1 (6 bases). Germline CDR1 SGHRS, CDR2 YFSETQ. Deletions cut 3 bases from V and 11 bases from J, with 20 bases between. This CDR3 has 14 residues. The DNA of the CDR3 is TGCGCCAGCAGCTCCGAACGACAGGATCATGGGGCTTTCTTT. Translating gives CASSSERQDHGAFF.

V is TRBV29-1 and J is TRBJ2-1; 11 bases line up with TRBD2. Trimming at V came to 3 bases and at J to 7 bases, leaving 17 bases not matched to a gene. The CDR3 extends over 18 amino acids. In germline, CDR1 is SQVTM, CDR2 ANQGSEA. In DNA, the CDR3 is TGCAGCGTTGACCAAACCGAGGATAGCGGGAGGGCTTGGAATGAGCAGTTCTTC. It yields the protein CSVDQTEDSGRAWNEQFF.

This chain uses TRBV5-4 with TRBJ2-1; TRBD2 matches 7 bases. Germline CDR1 SGHNT, CDR2 YYREEE (reference sequence). Losses at the gene ends were 1 base for V and 7 bases for J; bases not matched to a gene: 11. The CDR3 has 16 residues. CDR3 sequence: CASSLKLVGGWNEQFF. Here the CDR3 DNA reads TGTGCCAGCAGCTTGAAGCTAGTGGGGGGGTGGAATGAGCAGTTCTTC.